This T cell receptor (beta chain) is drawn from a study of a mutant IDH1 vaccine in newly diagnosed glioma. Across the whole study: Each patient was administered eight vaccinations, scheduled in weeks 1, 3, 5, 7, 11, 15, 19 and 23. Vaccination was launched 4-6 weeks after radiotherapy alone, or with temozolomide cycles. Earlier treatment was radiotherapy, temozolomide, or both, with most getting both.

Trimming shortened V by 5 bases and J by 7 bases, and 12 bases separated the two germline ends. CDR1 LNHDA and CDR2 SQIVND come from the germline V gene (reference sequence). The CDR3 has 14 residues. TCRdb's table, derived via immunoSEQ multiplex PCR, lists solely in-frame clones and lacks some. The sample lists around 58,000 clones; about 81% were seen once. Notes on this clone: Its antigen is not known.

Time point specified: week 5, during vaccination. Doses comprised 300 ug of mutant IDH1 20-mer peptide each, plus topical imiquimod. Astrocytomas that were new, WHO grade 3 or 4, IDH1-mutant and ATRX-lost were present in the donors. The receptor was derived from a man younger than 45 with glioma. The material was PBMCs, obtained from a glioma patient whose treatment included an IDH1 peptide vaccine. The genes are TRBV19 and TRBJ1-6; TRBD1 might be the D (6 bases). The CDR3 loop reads CASSPGTQNSPLHF. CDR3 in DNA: TGTGCCAGTAGTCCGGGGACACAGAATTCACCCCTCCACTTT.